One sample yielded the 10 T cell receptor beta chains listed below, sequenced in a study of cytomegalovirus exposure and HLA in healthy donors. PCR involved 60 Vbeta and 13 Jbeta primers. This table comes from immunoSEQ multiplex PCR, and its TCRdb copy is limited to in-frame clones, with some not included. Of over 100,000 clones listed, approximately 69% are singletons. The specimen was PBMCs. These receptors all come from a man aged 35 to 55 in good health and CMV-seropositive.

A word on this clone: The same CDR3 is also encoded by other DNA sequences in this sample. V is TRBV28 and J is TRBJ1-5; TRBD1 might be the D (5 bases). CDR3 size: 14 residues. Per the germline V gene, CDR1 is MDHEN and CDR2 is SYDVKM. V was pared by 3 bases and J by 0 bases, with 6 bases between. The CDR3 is CASSLGGSNQPQHF. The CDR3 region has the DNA TGTGCCAGCAGTTTGGGGGGTAGCAATCAGCCCCAGCATTTT.

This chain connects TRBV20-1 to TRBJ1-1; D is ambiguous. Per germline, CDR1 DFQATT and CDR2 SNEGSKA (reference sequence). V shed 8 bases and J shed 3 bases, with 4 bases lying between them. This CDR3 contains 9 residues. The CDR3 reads CSSDTEAFF. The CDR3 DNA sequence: TGCAGTTCGGACACTGAAGCTTTCTTT.

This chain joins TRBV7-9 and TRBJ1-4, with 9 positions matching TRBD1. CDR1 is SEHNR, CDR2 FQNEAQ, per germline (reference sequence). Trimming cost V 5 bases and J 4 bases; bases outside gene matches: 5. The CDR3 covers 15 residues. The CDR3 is CASSQQGAGNEKLFF. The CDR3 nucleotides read TGTGCCAGCAGCCAACAGGGGGCGGGTAATGAAAAACTGTTTTTT.

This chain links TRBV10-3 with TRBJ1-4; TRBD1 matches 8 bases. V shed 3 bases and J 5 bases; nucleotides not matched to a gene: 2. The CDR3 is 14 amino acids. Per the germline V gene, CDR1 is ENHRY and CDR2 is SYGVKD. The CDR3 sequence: CAISDDRGNEKLFF. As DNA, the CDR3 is TGTGCCATCAGTGATGACAGGGGCAATGAAAAACTGTTTTTT.

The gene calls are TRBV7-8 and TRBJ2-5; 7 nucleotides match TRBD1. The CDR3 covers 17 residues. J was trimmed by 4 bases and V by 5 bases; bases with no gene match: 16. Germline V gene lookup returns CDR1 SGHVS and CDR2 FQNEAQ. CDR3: CASSPGILTGAGETQYF. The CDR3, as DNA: TGTGCCAGCAGCCCTGGTATCCTAACAGGGGCGGGAGAGACCCAGTACTTC.

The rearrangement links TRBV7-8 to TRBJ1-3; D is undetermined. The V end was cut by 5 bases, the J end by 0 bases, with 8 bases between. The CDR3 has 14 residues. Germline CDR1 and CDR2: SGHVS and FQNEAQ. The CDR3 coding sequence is TGTGCCAGCAGCCACCGGGGCTCTGGAAACACCATATATTTT. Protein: CASSHRGSGNTIYF.

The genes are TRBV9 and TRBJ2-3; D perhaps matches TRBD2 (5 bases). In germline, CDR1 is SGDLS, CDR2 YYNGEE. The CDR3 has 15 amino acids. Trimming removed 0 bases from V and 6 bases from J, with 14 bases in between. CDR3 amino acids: CASSVAAGLFDTQYF. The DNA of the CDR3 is TGTGCCAGCAGCGTAGCCGCAGGACTCTTTGATACGCAGTATTTT.

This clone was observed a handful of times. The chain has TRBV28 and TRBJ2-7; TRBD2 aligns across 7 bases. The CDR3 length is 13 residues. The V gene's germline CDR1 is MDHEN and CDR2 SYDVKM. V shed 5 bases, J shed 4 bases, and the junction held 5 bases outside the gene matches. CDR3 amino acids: CASSSGTSYEQYF. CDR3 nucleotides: TGTGCCAGCAGTAGCGGGACTTCATACGAGCAGTACTTC.

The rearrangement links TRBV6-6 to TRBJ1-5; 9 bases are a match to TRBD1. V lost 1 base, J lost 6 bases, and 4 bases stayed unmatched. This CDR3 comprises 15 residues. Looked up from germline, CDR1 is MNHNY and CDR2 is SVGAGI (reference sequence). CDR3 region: CASSYYRGLGQPQHF. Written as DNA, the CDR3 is TGTGCCAGCAGTTACTACAGGGGGCTGGGTCAGCCCCAGCATTTT.

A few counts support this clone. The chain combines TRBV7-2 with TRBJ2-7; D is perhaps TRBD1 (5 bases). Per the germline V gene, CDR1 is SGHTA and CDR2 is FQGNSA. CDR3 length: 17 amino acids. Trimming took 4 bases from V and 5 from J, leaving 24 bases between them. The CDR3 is CASSSIRKGRRKDEQYF. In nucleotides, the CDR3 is TGTGCCAGCAGCTCGATCCGTAAGGGGCGGAGAAAGGACGAGCAGTACTTC.